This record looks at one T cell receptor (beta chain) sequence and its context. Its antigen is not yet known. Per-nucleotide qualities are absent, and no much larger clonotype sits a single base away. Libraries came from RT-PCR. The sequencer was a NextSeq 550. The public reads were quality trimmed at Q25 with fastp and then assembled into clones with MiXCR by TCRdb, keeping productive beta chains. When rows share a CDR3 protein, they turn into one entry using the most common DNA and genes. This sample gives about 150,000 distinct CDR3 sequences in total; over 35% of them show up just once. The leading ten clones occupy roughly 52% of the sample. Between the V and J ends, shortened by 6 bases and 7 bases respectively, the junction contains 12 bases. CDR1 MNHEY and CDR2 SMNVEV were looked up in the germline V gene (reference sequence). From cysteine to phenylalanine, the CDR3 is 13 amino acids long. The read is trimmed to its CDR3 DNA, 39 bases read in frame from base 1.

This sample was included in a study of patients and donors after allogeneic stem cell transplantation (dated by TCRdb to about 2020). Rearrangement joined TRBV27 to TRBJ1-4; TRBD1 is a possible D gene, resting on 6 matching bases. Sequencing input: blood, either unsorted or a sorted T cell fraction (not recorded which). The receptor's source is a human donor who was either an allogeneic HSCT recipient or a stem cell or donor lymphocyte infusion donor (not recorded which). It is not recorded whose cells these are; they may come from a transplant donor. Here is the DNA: TGTGCCAGCAGCTCAGGGGTTGGTGAAAAACTGTTTTTT. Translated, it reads CASSSGVGEKLFF. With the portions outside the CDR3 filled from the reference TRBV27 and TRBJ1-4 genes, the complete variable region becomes EAQVTQNPRYLITVTGKKLTVTCSQNMNHEYMSWYRQDPGLGLRQIYYSMNVEVTDKGDVPEGYKVSRKEKRNFPLILESPSPNQTSLYFCASSSGVGEKLFFGSGTQLSVL.